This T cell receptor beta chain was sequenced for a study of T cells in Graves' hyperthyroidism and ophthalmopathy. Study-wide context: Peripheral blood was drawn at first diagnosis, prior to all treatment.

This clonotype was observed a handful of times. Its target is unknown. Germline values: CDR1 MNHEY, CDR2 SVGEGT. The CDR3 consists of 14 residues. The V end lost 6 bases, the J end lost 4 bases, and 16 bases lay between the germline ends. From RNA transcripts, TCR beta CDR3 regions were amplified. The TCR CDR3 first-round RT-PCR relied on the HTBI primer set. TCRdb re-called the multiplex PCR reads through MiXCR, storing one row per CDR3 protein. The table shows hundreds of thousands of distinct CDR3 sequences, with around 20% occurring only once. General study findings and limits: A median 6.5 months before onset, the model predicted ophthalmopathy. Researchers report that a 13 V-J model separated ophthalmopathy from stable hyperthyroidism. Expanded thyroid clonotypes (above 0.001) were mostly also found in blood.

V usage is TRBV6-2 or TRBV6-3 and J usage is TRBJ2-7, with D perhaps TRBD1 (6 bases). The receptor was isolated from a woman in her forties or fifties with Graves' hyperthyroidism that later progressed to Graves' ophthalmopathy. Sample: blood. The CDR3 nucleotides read TGTGCCAGCAGCCCAGGGGATCGGTCTTACGAGCAGTACTTC. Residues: CASSPGDRSYEQYF.